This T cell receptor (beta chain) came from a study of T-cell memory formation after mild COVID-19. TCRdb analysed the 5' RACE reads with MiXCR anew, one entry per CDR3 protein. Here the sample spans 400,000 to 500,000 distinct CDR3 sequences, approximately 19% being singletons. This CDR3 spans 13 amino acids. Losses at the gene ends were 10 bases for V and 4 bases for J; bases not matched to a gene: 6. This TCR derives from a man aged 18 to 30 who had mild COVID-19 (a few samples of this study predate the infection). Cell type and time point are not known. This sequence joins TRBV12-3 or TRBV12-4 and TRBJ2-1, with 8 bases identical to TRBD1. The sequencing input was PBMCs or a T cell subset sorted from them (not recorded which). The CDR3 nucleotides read TGTGCCACCCAGAGGGACAGGTACAATGAGCAGTTCTTC. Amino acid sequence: CATQRDRYNEQFF.